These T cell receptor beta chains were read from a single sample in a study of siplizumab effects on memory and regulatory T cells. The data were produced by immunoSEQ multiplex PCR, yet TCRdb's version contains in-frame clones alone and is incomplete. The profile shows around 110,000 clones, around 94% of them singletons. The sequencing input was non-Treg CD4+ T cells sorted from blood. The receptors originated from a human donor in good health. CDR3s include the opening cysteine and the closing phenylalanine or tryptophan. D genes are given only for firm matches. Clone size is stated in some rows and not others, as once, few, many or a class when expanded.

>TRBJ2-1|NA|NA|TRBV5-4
CASSSSSSYNEQFF
TGTGCCAGCAGCTCTTCTAGCTCCTACAATGAGCAGTTCTTC
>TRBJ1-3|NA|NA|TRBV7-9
CASSPIGTVSGNTIYF
TGTGCCAGCAGCCCCATCGGGACGGTCTCTGGAAACACCATATATTTT
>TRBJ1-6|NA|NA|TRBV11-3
CASSLGGDSPLHF
TGTGCCAGCAGCTTAGGTGGGGATTCACCCCTCCACTTT
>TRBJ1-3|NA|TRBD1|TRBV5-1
CASSLGDRRGNTIYF
TGCGCCAGCAGCTTGGGGGACAGACGTGGAAACACCATATATTTT
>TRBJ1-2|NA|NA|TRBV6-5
CASRETGDYGYTF
TGTGCCAGCAGGGAGACAGGAGACTATGGCTACACCTTC
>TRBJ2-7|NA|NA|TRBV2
CASSGQRKNEQYF
TGTGCCAGCAGTGGACAGAGGAAGAACGAGCAGTACTTC
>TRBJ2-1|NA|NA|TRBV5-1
CASSLVWAGNYNEQFF
TGCGCCAGCAGCTTGGTGTGGGCGGGAAACTACAATGAGCAGTTCTTC
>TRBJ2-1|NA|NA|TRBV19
CASSILTWGYNEQFF
TGTGCCAGTAGTATTCTTACTTGGGGGTACAATGAGCAGTTCTTC
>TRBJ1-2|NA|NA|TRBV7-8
CASSLSRQDYGYTF
TGTGCCAGCAGCTTATCCCGGCAGGACTATGGCTACACCTTC
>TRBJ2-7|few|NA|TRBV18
CASSPPSQHYEQYF
TGTGCCAGCTCACCACCTAGCCAACACTACGAGCAGTACTTC
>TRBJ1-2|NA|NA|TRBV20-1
CSATTWGGYTF
TGCAGTGCTACAACTTGGGGTGGCTACACCTTC